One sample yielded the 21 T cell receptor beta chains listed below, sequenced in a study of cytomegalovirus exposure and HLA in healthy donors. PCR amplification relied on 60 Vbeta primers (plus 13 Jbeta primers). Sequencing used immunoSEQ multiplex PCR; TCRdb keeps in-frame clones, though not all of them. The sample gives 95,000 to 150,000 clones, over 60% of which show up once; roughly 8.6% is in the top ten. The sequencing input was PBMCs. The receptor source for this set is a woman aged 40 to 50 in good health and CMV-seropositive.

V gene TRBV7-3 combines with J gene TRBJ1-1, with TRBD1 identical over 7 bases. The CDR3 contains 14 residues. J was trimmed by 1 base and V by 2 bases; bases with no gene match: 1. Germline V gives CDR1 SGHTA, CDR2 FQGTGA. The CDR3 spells CASSLQGGNTEAFF. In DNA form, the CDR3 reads TGTGCCAGCAGCTTACAGGGGGGGAACACTGAAGCTTTCTTT. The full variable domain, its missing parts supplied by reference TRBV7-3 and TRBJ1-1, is GAGVSQTPSNKVTEKGKYVELRCDPISGHTALYWYRQSLGQGPEFLIYFQGTGAADDSGLPNDRFFAVRPEGSVSTLKIQRTERGDSAVYLCASSLQGGNTEAFFGQGTRLTVV.

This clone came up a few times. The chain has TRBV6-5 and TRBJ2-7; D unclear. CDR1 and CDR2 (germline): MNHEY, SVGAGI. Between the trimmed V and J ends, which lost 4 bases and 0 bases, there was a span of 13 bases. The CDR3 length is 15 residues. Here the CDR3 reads CASSLSALSSYEQYF. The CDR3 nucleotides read TGTGCCAGCAGTTTAAGCGCGTTAAGCTCCTACGAGCAGTACTTC.

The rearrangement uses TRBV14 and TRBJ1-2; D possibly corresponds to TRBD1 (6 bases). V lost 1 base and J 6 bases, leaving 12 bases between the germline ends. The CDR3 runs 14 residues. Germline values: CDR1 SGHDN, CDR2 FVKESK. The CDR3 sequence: CASSQVPRDNGYTF. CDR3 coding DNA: TGTGCCAGCAGCCAAGTTCCCAGGGACAATGGCTACACCTTC.

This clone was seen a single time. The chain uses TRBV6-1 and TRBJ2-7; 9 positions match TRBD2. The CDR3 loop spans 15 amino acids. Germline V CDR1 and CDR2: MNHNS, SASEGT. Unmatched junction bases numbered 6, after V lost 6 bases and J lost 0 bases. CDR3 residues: CASRPGGGASYEQYF. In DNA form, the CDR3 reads TGTGCCAGCAGGCCGGGCGGGGGGGCCTCCTACGAGCAGTACTTC.

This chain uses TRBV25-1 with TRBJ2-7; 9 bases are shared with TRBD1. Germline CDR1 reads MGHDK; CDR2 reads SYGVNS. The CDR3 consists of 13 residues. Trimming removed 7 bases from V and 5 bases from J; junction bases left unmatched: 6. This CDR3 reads CASKSDRGDEQYF. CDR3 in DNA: TGTGCCAGCAAGTCCGACAGGGGGGACGAGCAGTACTTC.

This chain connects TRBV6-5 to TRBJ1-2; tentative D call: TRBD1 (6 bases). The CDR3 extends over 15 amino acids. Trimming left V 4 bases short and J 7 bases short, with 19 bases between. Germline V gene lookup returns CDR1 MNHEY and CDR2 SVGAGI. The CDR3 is CASSSPWEGGIGYTF. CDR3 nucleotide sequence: TGTGCCAGCAGTTCCCCTTGGGAGGGGGGAATTGGCTACACCTTC.

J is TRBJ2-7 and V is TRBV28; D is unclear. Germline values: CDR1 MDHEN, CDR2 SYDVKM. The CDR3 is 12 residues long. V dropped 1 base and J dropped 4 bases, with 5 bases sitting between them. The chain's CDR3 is CASSLSNYEQYF. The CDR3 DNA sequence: TGTGCCAGCAGTTTATCTAATTACGAGCAGTACTTC.

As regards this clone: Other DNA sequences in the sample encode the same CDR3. In nucleotides, the CDR3 is TGTGCCAGCAGTTACTCAAACAGGGTAGTTGAAGGCTACACCTTC. Protein sequence: CASSYSNRVVEGYTF. This chain joins TRBV6-6 and TRBJ1-2, with D tentatively TRBD1 (6 bases). The CDR3 is made up of 15 amino acids. The germline gives CDR1 MNHNY, CDR2 SVGAGI (reference sequence). V lost 0 bases and J 8 bases, leaving 16 bases between the germline ends.

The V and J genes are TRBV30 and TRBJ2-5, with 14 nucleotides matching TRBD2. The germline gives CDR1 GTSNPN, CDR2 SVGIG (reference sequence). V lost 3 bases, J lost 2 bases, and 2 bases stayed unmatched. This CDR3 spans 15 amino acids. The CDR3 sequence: CAWSRLAGGQETQYF. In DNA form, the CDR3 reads TGTGCCTGGAGCCGACTAGCGGGGGGGCAAGAGACCCAGTACTTC.

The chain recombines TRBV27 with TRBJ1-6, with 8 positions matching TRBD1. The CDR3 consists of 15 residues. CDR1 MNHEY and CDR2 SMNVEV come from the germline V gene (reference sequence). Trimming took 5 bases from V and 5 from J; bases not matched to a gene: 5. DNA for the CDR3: TGTGCCAGCAGTCGACAGGGGCCCAATAATTCACCCCTCCACTTT. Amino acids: CASSRQGPNNSPLHF.

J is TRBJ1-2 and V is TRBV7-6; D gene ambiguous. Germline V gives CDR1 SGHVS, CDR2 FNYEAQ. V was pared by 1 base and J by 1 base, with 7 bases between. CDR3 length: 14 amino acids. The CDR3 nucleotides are TGTGCCAGCAGCTTAGACGGGGATAACTATGGCTACACCTTC. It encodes CASSLDGDNYGYTF.

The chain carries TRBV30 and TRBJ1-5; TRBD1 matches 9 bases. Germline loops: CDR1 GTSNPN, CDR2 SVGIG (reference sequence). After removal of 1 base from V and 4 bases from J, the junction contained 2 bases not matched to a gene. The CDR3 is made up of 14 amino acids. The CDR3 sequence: CAWSAGTGNQPQHF. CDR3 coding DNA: TGTGCCTGGAGTGCCGGGACAGGGAATCAGCCCCAGCATTTT.

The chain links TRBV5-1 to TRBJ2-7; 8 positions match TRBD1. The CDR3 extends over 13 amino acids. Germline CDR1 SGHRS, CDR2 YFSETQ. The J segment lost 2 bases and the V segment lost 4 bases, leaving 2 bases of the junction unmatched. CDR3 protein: CASSDRGTYEQYF. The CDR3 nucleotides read TGCGCCAGCAGCGACAGGGGTACCTACGAGCAGTACTTC.

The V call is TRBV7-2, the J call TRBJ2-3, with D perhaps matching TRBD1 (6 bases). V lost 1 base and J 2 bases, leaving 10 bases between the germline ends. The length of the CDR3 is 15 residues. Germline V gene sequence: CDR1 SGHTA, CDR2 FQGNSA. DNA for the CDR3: TGTGCCAGCAGCTTAGTTGGACAGAACACAGATACGCAGTATTTT. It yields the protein CASSLVGQNTDTQYF. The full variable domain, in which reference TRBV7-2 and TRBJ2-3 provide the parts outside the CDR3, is GAGVSQSPSNKVTEKGKDVELRCDPISGHTALYWYRQSLGQGLEFLIYFQGNSAPDKSGLPSDRFSAERTGGSVSTLTIQRTQQEDSAVYLCASSLVGQNTDTQYFGPGTRLTVL.

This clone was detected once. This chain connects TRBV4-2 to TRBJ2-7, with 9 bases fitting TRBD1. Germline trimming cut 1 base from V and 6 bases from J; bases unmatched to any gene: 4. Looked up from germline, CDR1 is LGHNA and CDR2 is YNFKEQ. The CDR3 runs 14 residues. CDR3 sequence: CASSQGDRVGEQYF. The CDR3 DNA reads TGTGCCAGCAGCCAAGGGGACAGGGTGGGCGAGCAGTACTTC.

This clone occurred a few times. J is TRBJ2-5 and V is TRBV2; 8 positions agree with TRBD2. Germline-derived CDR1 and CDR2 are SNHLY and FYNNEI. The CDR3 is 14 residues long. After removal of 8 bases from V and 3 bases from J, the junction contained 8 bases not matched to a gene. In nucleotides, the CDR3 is TGTGCCAGCCGCTGGGGGACTAGTGAAGAGACCCAGTACTTC. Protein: CASRWGTSEETQYF.

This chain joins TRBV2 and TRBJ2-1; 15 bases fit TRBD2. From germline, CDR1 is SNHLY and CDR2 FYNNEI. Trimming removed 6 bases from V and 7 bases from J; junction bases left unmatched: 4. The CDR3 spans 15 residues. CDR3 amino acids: CASSSGTSGGNEQFF. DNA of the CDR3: TGTGCCAGCAGCTCCGGGACTAGCGGGGGGAATGAGCAGTTCTTC.

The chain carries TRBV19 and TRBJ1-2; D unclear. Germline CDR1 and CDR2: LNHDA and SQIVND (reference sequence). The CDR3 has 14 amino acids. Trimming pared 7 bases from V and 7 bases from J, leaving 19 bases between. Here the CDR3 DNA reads TGTGCCAGTAAATTCACGGGCAGAGGGAGTGGCTACACCTTC. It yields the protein CASKFTGRGSGYTF.

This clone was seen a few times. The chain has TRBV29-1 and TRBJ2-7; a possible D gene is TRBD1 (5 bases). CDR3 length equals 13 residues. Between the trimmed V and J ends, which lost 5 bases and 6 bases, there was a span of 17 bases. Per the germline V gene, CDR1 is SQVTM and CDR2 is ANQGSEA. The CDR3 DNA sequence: TGCAGCGTTACCCTGGGGCAGGGTGGCGAGCAGTACTTC. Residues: CSVTLGQGGEQYF.

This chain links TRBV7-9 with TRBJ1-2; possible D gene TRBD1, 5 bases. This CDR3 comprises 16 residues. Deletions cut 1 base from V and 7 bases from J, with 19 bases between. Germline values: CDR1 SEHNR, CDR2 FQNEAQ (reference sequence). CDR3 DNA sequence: TGTGCCAGCAGCTTAGAGGTCGCGCAGGGCGACGGTGGCTACACCTTC. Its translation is CASSLEVAQGDGGYTF.

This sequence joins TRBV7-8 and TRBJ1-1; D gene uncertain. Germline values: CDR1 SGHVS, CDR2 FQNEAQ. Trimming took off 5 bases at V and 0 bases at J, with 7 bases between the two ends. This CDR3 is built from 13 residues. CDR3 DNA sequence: TGTGCCAGCAGCCCAATCATGAACACTGAAGCTTTCTTT. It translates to CASSPIMNTEAFF.